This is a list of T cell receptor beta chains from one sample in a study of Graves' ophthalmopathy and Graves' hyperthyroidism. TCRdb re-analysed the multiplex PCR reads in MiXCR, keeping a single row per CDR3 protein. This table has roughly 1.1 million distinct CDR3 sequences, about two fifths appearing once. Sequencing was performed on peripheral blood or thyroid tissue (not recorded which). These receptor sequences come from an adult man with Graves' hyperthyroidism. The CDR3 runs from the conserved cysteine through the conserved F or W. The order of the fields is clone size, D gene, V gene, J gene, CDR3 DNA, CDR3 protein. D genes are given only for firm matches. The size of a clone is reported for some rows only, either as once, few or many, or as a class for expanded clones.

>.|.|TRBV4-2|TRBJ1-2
TGTGCCAGCAGCCAAGATCTGGGGGGTGACTATGGCTACACCTTC
CASSQDLGGDYGYTF
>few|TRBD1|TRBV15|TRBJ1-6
TGTGCCACCAGCAGTCCTCCAGGGGGCGATTCACCCCTCCACTTT
CATSSPPGGDSPLHF
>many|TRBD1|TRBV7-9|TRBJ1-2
TGTGCCAGCAGCTCGGACAGGGAAGATGGCTACACCTTC
CASSSDREDGYTF
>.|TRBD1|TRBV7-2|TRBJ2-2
TGTGCCAGCAGCTCGGGACAGCTGAATACCGGGGAGCTGTTTTTT
CASSSGQLNTGELFF
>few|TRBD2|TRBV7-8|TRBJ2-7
TGTGCCAGCAGTGTAGCGGGACCCTACGAGCAGTACTTC
CASSVAGPYEQYF
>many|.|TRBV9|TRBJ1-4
TGTGCCAGCAGCGTCGACCTAAGGGATGAAAAACTGTTTTTT
CASSVDLRDEKLFF
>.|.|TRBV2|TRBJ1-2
TGTGCCTGGAGGTACGCCTATGGCTACACCTTC
CAWRYAYGYTF
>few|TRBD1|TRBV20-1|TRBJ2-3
TGCAGTGCTAGACCATTCGGGACAGGGGAGCTGACGCAGTATTTT
CSARPFGTGELTQYF
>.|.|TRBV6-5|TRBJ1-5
TGTGCCAGCAGTTACCCCGGGAGTAATCAGCCCCAGCATTTT
CASSYPGSNQPQHF
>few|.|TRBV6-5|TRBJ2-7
TGTGCCAGCAGTTACCTAGACGGCAACTACGAGCAGTACTTC
CASSYLDGNYEQYF
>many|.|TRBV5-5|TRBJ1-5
TGTGCCAGCAGCTTGGGCTGGGGACTTAGCAATCAGCCCCAGCATTTT
CASSLGWGLSNQPQHF
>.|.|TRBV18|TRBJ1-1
TGTGCCAGCACCCAAGCCTTGGACACTGAAGCTTTCTTT
CASTQALDTEAFF
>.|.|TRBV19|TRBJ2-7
TGTGCCAGTATGGGGACGACCTCCTACGAGCAGTACTTC
CASMGTTSYEQYF
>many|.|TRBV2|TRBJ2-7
TGTGCCAGCAGTGGGTTAGGTCCCTACGAGCAGTACTTC
CASSGLGPYEQYF
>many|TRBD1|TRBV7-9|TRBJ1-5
TGTGCCAGCAGCTTAGACAGGGGGCGAGTAAGTCAGCCCCAGCATTTT
CASSLDRGRVSQPQHF
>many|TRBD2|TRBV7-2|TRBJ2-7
TGTGCCAGCAGCTTAGCTATGACTAGCGGAGCCTACGAGCAGTACTTC
CASSLAMTSGAYEQYF
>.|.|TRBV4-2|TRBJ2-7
TGTGCCAGCAGCCAAGATAAGGCGGGACCCACCTACGAGCAGTACTTC
CASSQDKAGPTYEQYF
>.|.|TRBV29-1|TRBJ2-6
TGCAGCGTTTTAGATAACTCTGGGGCCAACGTCCTGACTTTC
CSVLDNSGANVLTF
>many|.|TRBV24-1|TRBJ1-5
TGTGCCACCGGGAAGGGGGGGCTTGGCAATCAGCCCCAGCATTTT
CATGKGGLGNQPQHF
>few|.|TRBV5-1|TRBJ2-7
TGCGCCAGCAGCCCTATAGGAGGAAACGAGCAGTACTTC
CASSPIGGNEQYF
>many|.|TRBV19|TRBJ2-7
TGTGCCAGTAGTAGGGCCAACTCCTACGAGCAGTACTTC
CASSRANSYEQYF
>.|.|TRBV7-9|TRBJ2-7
TGTGCCAGCAGCTTAGTATCTTTCGACGAGCAGTACTTC
CASSLVSFDEQYF
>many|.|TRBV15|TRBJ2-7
TGTGCCACCAGCACCCAGGGGGGAGCCTACGAGCAGTACTTC
CATSTQGGAYEQYF
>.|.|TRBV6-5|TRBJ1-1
TGTGCCAGCAGTTATTTGGCGGACGGACGGAACACTGAAGCTTTCTTT
CASSYLADGRNTEAFF